The sequence of this TCR beta chain was determined in a study of OX40 agonist ivuxolimab in advanced cancers. Study background: Among those enrolled, mean age was around 55 years (range about 20 to 79) and about 82% were male. Study-level points and caveats: Clonal expansion was seen in CD4+ and CD8+ blood T cells by week 6 at 0.1 to 3.0 mg/kg.

The assay was immunoSEQ multiplex PCR, and TCRdb's table has in-frame clones only and misses some. Here the sample spans tens of thousands of clones, 84% being singletons. V shed 7 bases and J shed 4 bases, with 20 bases lying between them. Looked up from germline, CDR1 is SNHLY and CDR2 is FYNNEI. The length of the CDR3 is 15 residues. For this clone: Its antigen is unidentified.

This specimen consisted of CD4+ or CD8+ T cells sorted from blood, obtained in a trial of the OX40 agonist ivuxolimab. The TCR originated in an adult with an advanced solid tumor such as melanoma, head and neck, liver or kidney cancer. The rearrangement joins TRBV2 to TRBJ2-7, with D perhaps matching TRBD1 or TRBD2 (5 bases each). In nucleotides, the CDR3 is TGTGCCAGCAAATTTCGGCAGGGAGAGCGGTACGAGCAGTACTTC. Translating gives CASKFRQGERYEQYF.